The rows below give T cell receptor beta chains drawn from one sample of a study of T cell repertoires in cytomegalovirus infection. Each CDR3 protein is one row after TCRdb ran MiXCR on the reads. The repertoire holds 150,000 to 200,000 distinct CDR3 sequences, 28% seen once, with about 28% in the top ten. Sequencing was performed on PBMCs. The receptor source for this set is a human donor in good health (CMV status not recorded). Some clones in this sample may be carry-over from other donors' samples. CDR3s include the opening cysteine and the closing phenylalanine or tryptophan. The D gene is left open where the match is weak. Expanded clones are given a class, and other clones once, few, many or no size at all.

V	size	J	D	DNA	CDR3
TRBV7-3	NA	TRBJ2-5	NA	TGTGCCAGCAGCCCCGGGACATCAGAGACCCAGTACTTC	CASSPGTSETQYF
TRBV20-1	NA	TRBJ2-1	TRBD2	TGCAGTGCTAGACCCACCGGTTCTCTAGCGGGGATTTACAATGAGCAGTTCTTC	CSARPTGSLAGIYNEQFF
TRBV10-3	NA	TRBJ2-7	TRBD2	TGTGCCATCAGCCCGACGAAGCGGGAAACGGACGAGCAGTACTTC	CAISPTKRETDEQYF
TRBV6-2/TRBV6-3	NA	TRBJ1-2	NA	TGTGCCAGCAGCTCGGACATGAGAGGCTACACCTTC	CASSSDMRGYTF
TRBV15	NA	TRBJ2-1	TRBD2	TGTGCCACCAGCAGAGATAGCGGGGGGGCCAATGAGCAGTTCTTC	CATSRDSGGANEQFF
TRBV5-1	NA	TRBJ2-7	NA	TGCGCCAGCAGCACACGAGGACCAGGCTACGAGCAGTACTTC	CASSTRGPGYEQYF
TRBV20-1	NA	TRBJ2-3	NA	TGCAGTGCTAGAGGACTAGGGGTGGCAGATACGAAGTATTTT	CSARGLGVADTKYF
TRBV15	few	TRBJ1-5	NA	TGTGCCACCAGCAACGACAATCAGCCCCAGCATTTT	CATSNDNQPQHF
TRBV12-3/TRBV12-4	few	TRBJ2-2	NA	TGTGCCAGCAGTTTTGCTCCCTACGACGGGGAGCTGTTTTTT	CASSFAPYDGELFF
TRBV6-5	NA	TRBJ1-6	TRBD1	TGTGCCAGCACAAACAGACGGACAGGGAGTTCACCCCTCCACTTT	CASTNRRTGSSPLHF
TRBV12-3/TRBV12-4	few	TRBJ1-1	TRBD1	TGTGCCAGCAGTTTAATTATTGCAGGGGGCAAGGACACTGAAGCTTTCTTT	CASSLIIAGGKDTEAFF
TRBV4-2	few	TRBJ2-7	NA	TGTGCCAGCAGCCAAGGTGCAGGGGGGATACGCGAGCAGTACTTC	CASSQGAGGIREQYF
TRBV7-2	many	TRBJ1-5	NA	TGTGCCAGCAGCTTAGGTTACAGGGAGGGTGGTCAGCCCCAGCATTTT	CASSLGYREGGQPQHF
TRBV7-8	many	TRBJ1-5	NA	TGTGCCAGCAGCTTCAGGGTGGATCAGCCCCAGCATTTT	CASSFRVDQPQHF
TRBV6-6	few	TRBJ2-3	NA	TGTGCCAGCAGTGGGCTAGCGTGGAGGGGCACAGATACGCAGTATTTT	CASSGLAWRGTDTQYF
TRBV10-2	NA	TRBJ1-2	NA	TGCGCCAGCAGTGCCCTGGATGGCTACACCTTC	CASSALDGYTF
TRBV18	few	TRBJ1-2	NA	TGTGCCAGCTCACCACCCACGGAAAGCTATGGCTACACCTTC	CASSPPTESYGYTF
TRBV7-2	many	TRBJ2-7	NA	TGTGCCAGCAGCTCCCAATACGAGCAGTACTTC	CASSSQYEQYF
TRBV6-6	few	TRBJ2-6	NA	TGTGCCAGCAGTCCTCGTACCTCTGGGGCCAACGTCCTGACTTTC	CASSPRTSGANVLTF
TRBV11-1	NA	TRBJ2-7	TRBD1	TGTGCCAGCAGCCGGACAGGGGACTACGAGCAGTACTTC	CASSRTGDYEQYF
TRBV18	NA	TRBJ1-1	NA	TGTGCCAGCTCACCGTGGGGAGGCGGGAACACTGAAGCTTTCTTT	CASSPWGGGNTEAFF
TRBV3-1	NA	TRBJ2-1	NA	TGTGCCAGCAGCCAACCGGAAGGACACGACTCCTACAATGAGCAGTTCTTC	CASSQPEGHDSYNEQFF
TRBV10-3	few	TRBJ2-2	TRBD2	TGTGCCATTAGCGGGGGGGCCGACGGGGAGCTGTTTTTT	CAISGGADGELFF
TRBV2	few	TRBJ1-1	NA	TGTGCCAGCGCAGATCCGAACACTGAAGCTTTCTTT	CASADPNTEAFF
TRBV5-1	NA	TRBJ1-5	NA	TGCGCCAGCAGCTTGGACAGTCAAAATCAGCCCCAGCATTTT	CASSLDSQNQPQHF
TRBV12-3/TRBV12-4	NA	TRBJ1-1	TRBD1	TGTGCCAGCAGGACAGGGTATGCGAACACTGAAGCTTTCTTT	CASRTGYANTEAFF
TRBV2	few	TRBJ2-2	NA	TGTGCCAGCAGTGAAGCAGGGACCCGTCTCGGGGAGCTGTTTTTT	CASSEAGTRLGELFF
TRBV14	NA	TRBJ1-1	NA	TGTGCCAGCACCCCGGGACAGAACACTGAAGCTTTCTTT	CASTPGQNTEAFF
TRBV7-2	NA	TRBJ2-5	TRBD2	TGTGCCAGCAGCTTAGTAGTAGCGGGGGGCGAGACCCAGTACTTC	CASSLVVAGGETQYF
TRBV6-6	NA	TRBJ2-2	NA	TGTGCCAGCAGTTACGACAGCCGCGAGCTGTTTTTT	CASSYDSRELFF
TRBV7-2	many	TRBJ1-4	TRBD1	TGTGCCAGCAGCCGACAGGGGGGGACTAATGAAAAACTGTTTTTT	CASSRQGGTNEKLFF
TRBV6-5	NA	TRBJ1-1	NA	TGTGCCAGCAGTCCGGTCCGGTCTAGCACTGAAGCTTTCTTT	CASSPVRSSTEAFF
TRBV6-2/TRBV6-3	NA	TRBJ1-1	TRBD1	TGTGCCAGCAGTCGGGCCGGGACAGGGATGAACACTGAAGCTTTCTTT	CASSRAGTGMNTEAFF